This T cell receptor beta chain originates from a study of T cell responses to AZD1222 COVID-19 vaccine. V shed 5 bases and J 6 bases; nucleotides not matched to a gene: 12. Germline V gene lookup returns CDR1 LNHDA and CDR2 SQIVND (reference sequence). The CDR3 loop spans 16 amino acids. Second-dose intervals of approximately 4 or approximately 12 weeks were pooled. The study's findings and limits: Per reports, nearly half of all spike-specific TCRs target regions that are unmutated in variants.

A note on this clone: What it binds is unknown.

Some clones are missing from TCRdb's copy, which holds only in-frame ones; the method was immunoSEQ multiplex PCR. In the table there are tens of thousands of clones, about 90% of which are singletons. V usage is TRBV19 and J usage is TRBJ2-7; 11 bases match TRBD2. This sequence originates from an adult who received the AZD1222 COVID-19 vaccine. The sample consisted of peripheral blood, taken 28 days after the second AZD1222 dose. DNA for the CDR3: TGTGCCAGTAGTCCGGGGACTAGCGGAACCCTAGGCGAGCAGTACTTC. This sequence encodes CASSPGTSGTLGEQYF. Filled out from reference TRBV19 and TRBJ2-7, the complete variable domain reads DGGITQSPKYLFRKEGQNVTLSCEQNLNHDAMYWYRQDPGQGLRLIYYSQIVNDFQKGDIAEGYSVSREKKESFPLTVTSAQKNPTAFYLCASSPGTSGTLGEQYFGPGTRLTVT.